This T cell receptor (beta chain) was captured by sequencing in a study of cytomegalovirus exposure and HLA in healthy donors. Study-level findings and limits: A later analysis linked a missense variant in DCLRE1C to the trimming of TCR beta V and J genes.

This clone was recorded only once. Its cognate antigen is unknown. Primers for the PCR totalled 60 Vbeta and 13 Jbeta. Only in-frame clones appear in the TCRdb table, and some are missing; sequencing was by immunoSEQ multiplex PCR. The sample lists 100,000 or so clones, 70% to 80% occurring once. This receptor was obtained from a female donor in good health and CMV-seropositive. Sequenced: PBMCs.

CDR3 in amino acids: CAAGPRGKTEAFF. Written as DNA, the CDR3 is TGTGCCGCGGGTCCCAGGGGGAAGACTGAAGCTTTCTTT. V and J are TRBV6-5 and TRBJ1-1, with 7 bases that match TRBD1. The CDR3 is 13 amino acids. The germline CDR1 and CDR2 sequences are MNHEY and SVGAGI. Trimming removed 11 bases from V and 5 bases from J; junction bases left unmatched: 11.